The 19 T cell receptor beta chains listed next were all sequenced from one sample in a study of tumor-infiltrating lymphocytes in primary liver carcinoma. Reverse transcription of roughly 0.5 ug total RNA with a constant-region primer produced TCR beta cDNA. Generation of the TCR beta libraries relied on three nested multiplex PCR rounds using slightly modified ARM-PCR. TRBV1-TRBV30 forward primers paired with a C-beta reverse primer were used in the first two PCR rounds, which ran approximately 10 cycles each. Each CDR3 protein is one row after TCRdb ran MiXCR on the multiplex PCR reads. This table has 55,000 to 65,000 distinct CDR3 sequences, about two thirds appearing once. From approximately 20-30 mg of unsorted bulk tissue, DNA and RNA were co-extracted together. Sequencing input: liver tumor tissue from sampling region 2. Subset denoted: tumor region T2, inferior pole. The receptors stem from a man in his forties with primary liver carcinoma and hepatitis B virus infection.

Ten or more counts support this clonotype. The genes are TRBV19 and TRBJ1-5; a possible D gene is TRBD1 (5 bases). The length of the CDR3 is 15 residues. Trimming pared 3 bases from V and 5 bases from J, leaving 14 bases between. Germline lookup yields CDR1 LNHDA and CDR2 SQIVND (reference sequence). The CDR3, as DNA: TGTGCCAGTAGTATGACCCCGGGGGGGTATCAGCCCCAGCATTTT. Translated, it gives CASSMTPGGYQPQHF.

Comment on this clonotype: A read error may account for a junction end that differs from germline. The chain joins TRBV2 to TRBJ2-7; the D is unclear. The germline V gene encodes CDR1 SNHLY and CDR2 FYNNEI. The CDR3 is 11 residues long. The CDR3: CASSETLQATF. As DNA, the CDR3 is TGTGCCAGCAGTGAAACGCTTCAGGCTACTTTC.

This rearrangement joins TRBV11-2 to TRBJ2-5, with D perhaps matching TRBD2 (5 bases). The length of the CDR3 is 16 residues. Trimming stripped 7 bases from V and 5 bases from J, with 23 bases between. Germline values: CDR1 SGHAT, CDR2 FQNNGV. CDR3 in amino acids: CASKLTAVGSGETQYF. The CDR3, as DNA: TGTGCCAGCAAGTTAACAGCAGTGGGCTCGGGGGAGACCCAGTACTTC.

For this clonotype: At one boundary the junction diverges from the germline segment, which might be a read error. The chain joins TRBV6-1 to TRBJ1-5, with D perhaps TRBD1 (5 bases). The CDR3 is made up of 14 amino acids. Germline CDR1 MNHNS, CDR2 SASEGT. The CDR3 DNA sequence: TGCGCCAGCAGTGAAGTGGGGGGCAATCAGCCCCAGCATTTT. It encodes CASSEVGGNQPQHF.

To note about this clonotype: This may be a read error, as it is one base from a much larger clone. This chain links TRBV7-9 with TRBJ1-6; possibly TRBD1 for D (6 bases). The CDR3 is 18 residues long. CDR1 SEHNR and CDR2 FQNEAQ come from the germline V gene (reference sequence). V lost 5 bases, J lost 7 bases, and 24 bases lay in between. CDR3 nucleotide sequence: TGTGCCAGCAGCCCCATCGGGGCCGGGACACAGCAGAATTCACCCCTCCACTTT. Its protein product is CASSPIGAGTQQNSPLHF.

Of note for this clonotype: The CDR3 does not close with the conserved phenylalanine or tryptophan, likely indicating a read error. V is TRBV12-3 or TRBV12-4 and J is TRBJ2-5; 9 positions agree with TRBD2. The CDR3 length is 13 residues. The CDR3 coding sequence is TGTGTCAGCAGTTTAGCGGGGGTAGAGACCCAGTACATC. Its protein is CVSSLAGVETQYI.

This clonotype has at least ten counts. This rearrangement joins TRBV4-1 to TRBJ2-5, with 9 bases that match TRBD2. The CDR3 runs 17 residues. After removal of 0 bases from V and 4 bases from J, the junction contained 9 bases not matched to a gene. From germline, CDR1 is MGHRA and CDR2 YSYEKL. The CDR3 is CASSQDQLAGVPETQYF. DNA for the CDR3: TGCGCCAGCAGCCAAGACCAATTAGCGGGAGTGCCAGAGACCCAGTACTTC.

The chain uses TRBV11-2 and TRBJ2-1; 7 nucleotides match TRBD2. Germline CDR1 is SGHAT and CDR2 is FQNNGV. The CDR3 is 15 amino acids. With V trimmed by 10 bases and J by 12 bases, 21 bases remained unmatched. The CDR3 here is CANSPPGLVGIVQFF. The CDR3 region has the DNA TGTGCCAACAGTCCTCCTGGACTAGTAGGCATTGTGCAGTTCTTC.

In the case of this clonotype: The junction departs from the called germline gene at one end, perhaps through a read error. The rearrangement joins TRBV11-2 to TRBJ2-7; D perhaps matches TRBD2 (5 bases). The CDR3 has 13 residues. Germline values: CDR1 SGHAT, CDR2 FQNNGV. CDR3 protein: CACSLAGVGEQYF. CDR3 DNA sequence: TGTGCCTGCAGTCTTGCGGGTGTTGGCGAGCAGTACTTC.

Comments on this clonotype: As the CDR3 is not closed by the conserved phenylalanine or tryptophan, this likely results from a read error. The DNA is omitted, as the CDR3 cannot be located on it reliably, and the CDR3 follows TCRdb's listing. This rearrangement joins TRBV29-1 to TRBJ2-1; TRBD2, the D gene given by the table, was not confirmed from the DNA. Inclusive of both ends, the CDR3 amounts to 15 amino acids. Germline V gene sequence: CDR1 SQVTM, CDR2 ANQGSEA. CDR3 residues: CSVGLAGGFYNEHFS.

Comments on this clonotype: An end of the junction differs from the germline gene, which may be a read error. The V gene is TRBV6-1, the J gene TRBJ2-5, with unresolved D. Germline values: CDR1 MNHNS, CDR2 SASEGT. There are 15 residues in the CDR3. The CDR3 region is CASSEVVGGQETQYF. DNA for the CDR3: TGTGCCAGCAGTGAAGTGGTGGGCGGCCAAGAGACTCAGTACTTC.

Regarding this clonotype: At one boundary the junction diverges from the germline segment, which might be a read error. The J gene is TRBJ2-7, the V gene TRBV6-5, with 8 bases fitting TRBD2. Germline assignment: CDR1 MNHEY and CDR2 SVGAGI. The CDR3 consists of 16 residues. The CDR3: CASNLFSGNLAYGQYF. CDR3 bases: TGTGCCAGCAATCTCTTTAGCGGGAACTTAGCCTACGGGCAGTACTTC.

About this clonotype itself: It is likely a read error, because the conserved phenylalanine at the end of the CDR3 is missing. The CDR3 coding sequence is TGTGCCAGCAGATTAGCGAGGCTAGCCCTGGGAAAAAAAGAGACCCAGTACTAT. Residues: CASRLARLALGKKETQYY. The chain carries TRBV11-2 and TRBJ2-5; possibly TRBD2 for D (5 bases). Germline values: CDR1 SGHAT, CDR2 FQNNGV. This CDR3 region has 18 residues.

This clonotype was recorded at least ten times. The chain links TRBV5-1 to TRBJ1-5; D perhaps matches TRBD1 (6 bases). This CDR3 has 15 amino acids. Deletions cut 0 bases from V and 1 base from J, with 8 bases between. Per the germline V gene, CDR1 is SGHRS and CDR2 is YFSETQ. CDR3 loop: CASSLGGQSNQPQHF. CDR3 sequence (DNA): TGCGCCAGCAGCTTGGGGGGGCAGAGCAATCAGCCCCAGCATTTT.

The chain links TRBV4-3 to TRBJ2-1, with D maybe TRBD2 (6 bases). Per germline, CDR1 LGHNA and CDR2 YSLEER. The ends were cut back, 0 bases at V and 6 bases at J, with 15 bases in the middle. The CDR3 is 16 amino acids. CDR3 in DNA: TGCGCCAGCAGCCAAGACGGATTAGCGGCATGCAATGAGCAGTTCTTC. As protein: CASSQDGLAACNEQFF.

The chain combines TRBV5-1 with TRBJ2-1; TRBD1 matches 10 bases. Germline CDR1 reads SGHRS; CDR2 reads YFSETQ. V was pared by 4 bases and J by 9 bases, with 10 bases of the junction left unmatched. CDR3 length: 15 amino acids. The CDR3 DNA follows: TGCGCCAGCAGCGTTTACGGGACAGGGGACAGTGAGCAGTTCTTC. Translation gives CASSVYGTGDSEQFF.

With respect to this clonotype: A read error may explain this, as a much larger clone is one base away. The chain employs TRBV11-2 and TRBJ1-1; the D is unclear. CDR1 and CDR2 from the germline V gene are SGHAT and FQNNGV. The CDR3 sequence is 13 residues long. The CDR3 nucleotides read TGTACTAGCGGCTTAAGCAGAGACACTGAAGCTTTCTTT. It is translated as CTSGLSRDTEAFF.

In the case of this clonotype: A much larger clone sits a single nucleotide away, making a read error possible. The rearrangement uses TRBV5-1 and TRBJ2-1; either TRBD1 or TRBD2 may supply D (6 bases each). This CDR3 region has 14 residues. V lost 0 bases, J lost 9 bases, and 13 bases lay in between. Germline assignment: CDR1 SGHRS and CDR2 YFSETQ. CDR3 coding DNA: TGCGCCAGCAGCTTGGCCTCAAGGGGGGCTGAGCAGTTCTTC. It encodes CASSLASRGAEQFF.

Worth noting for this clonotype: The junction differs from germline at one of its ends, possibly a read error. This sequence joins TRBV29-1 and TRBJ2-7, with 10 bases aligning to TRBD1. The germline V gene has CDR1 SQVTM and CDR2 ANQGSEA. The CDR3 spans 16 residues. The CDR3 is CSIEVGTGVLSYEQYF. Written as DNA, the CDR3 is TGCAGCATTGAGGTGGGGACAGGGGTCCTCTCCTACGAGCAGTACTTC.